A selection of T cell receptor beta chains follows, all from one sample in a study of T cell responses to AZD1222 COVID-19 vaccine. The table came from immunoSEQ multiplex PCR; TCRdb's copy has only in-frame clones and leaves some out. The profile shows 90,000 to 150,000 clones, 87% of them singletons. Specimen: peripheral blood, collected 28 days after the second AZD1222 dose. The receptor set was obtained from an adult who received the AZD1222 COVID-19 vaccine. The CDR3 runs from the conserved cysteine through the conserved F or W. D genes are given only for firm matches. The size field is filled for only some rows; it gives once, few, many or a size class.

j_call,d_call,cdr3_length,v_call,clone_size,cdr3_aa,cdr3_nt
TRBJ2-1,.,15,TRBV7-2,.,CASSPASGSYNEQFF,TGTGCCAGCAGCCCCGCTAGTGGCTCCTACAATGAGCAGTTCTTC
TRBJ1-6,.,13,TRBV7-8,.,CASSLAHGPPLHF,TGTGCCAGCAGCTTAGCGCATGGTCCACCCCTCCACTTT
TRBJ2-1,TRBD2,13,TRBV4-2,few,CASSHLRGDEQFF,TGTGCCAGCAGCCATCTCCGGGGGGATGAGCAGTTCTTC
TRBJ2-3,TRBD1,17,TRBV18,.,CASSPNTGADKRYTQYF,TGTGCCAGCTCACCTAACACAGGGGCAGACAAGCGGTATACGCAGTATTTT
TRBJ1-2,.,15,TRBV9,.,CASSVVSGSNYGYTF,TGTGCCAGCAGCGTAGTTTCAGGGTCTAACTATGGCTACACCTTC
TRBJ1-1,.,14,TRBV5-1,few,CASSFSQDWGEAFF,TGCGCCAGCAGCTTCTCCCAGGATTGGGGTGAAGCTTTCTTT
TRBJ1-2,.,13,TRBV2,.,CASSPTQGSGYTF,TGTGCCAGCAGTCCGACTCAGGGAAGTGGCTACACCTTC
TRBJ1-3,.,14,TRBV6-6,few,CASSYGGQGNTIYF,TGTGCCAGCAGTTACGGGGGGCAGGGAAACACCATATATTTT
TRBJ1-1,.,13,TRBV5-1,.,CASRRLGNTEAFF,TGCGCCAGCAGAAGGTTGGGGAACACTGAAGCTTTCTTT
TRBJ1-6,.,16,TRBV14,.,CASSQGRRGANSPLHF,TGTGCCAGCAGCCAAGGCCGGAGGGGGGCTAATTCACCCCTCCACTTT
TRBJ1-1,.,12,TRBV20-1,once,CSASAAQSEAFF,TGCAGTGCTAGTGCAGCGCAATCTGAAGCTTTCTTT
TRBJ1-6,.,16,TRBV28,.,CASSTLGGTPNSPLHF,TGTGCCAGCAGTACCTTGGGCGGGACTCCGAATTCACCCCTCCACTTT
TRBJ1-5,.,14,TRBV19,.,CASSIGYSNQPQHF,TGTGCCAGTAGTATAGGTTATAGCAATCAGCCCCAGCATTTT
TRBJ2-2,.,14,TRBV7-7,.,CASSLVPNTGELFF,TGTGCTAGCAGCTTAGTCCCGAACACCGGGGAGCTGTTTTTT
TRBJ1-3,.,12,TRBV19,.,CATRGSGNTIYF,TGTGCCACGAGGGGGTCTGGAAACACCATATATTTT
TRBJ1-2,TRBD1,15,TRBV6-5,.,CASNPGRQGDYGYTF,TGTGCCAGCAACCCAGGGCGGCAGGGGGACTATGGCTACACCTTC
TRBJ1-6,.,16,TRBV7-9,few,CASSFNRVSYNSPLHF,TGTGCCAGCAGCTTCAACAGGGTTTCCTATAATTCACCCCTCCACTTT
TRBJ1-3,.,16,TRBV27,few,CASSSYPGAGGNTIYF,TGTGCCAGCAGTTCCTATCCAGGGGCTGGAGGAAACACCATATATTTT
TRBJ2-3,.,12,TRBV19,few,CASRGESDTQYF,TGTGCCAGCAGGGGGGAATCAGATACGCAGTATTTT
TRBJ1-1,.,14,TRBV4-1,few,CASSRSWRDTEAFF,TGCGCCAGCAGCCGCAGCTGGAGGGACACTGAAGCTTTCTTT
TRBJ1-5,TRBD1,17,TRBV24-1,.,CATSDSGGTLRNQPQHF,TGTGCCACCAGTGATTCAGGGGGCACCTTACGGAATCAGCCCCAGCATTTT
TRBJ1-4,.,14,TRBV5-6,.,CASSYEGGKGKLFF,TGTGCCAGCAGCTACGAGGGGGGAAAGGGAAAACTGTTTTTT
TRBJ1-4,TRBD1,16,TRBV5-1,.,CASSKDRGAGDEKLFF,TGCGCCAGCAGCAAGGACAGGGGCGCGGGGGATGAAAAACTGTTTTTT
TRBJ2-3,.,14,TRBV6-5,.,CASSYQTSTDTQYF,TGTGCCAGCAGTTACCAGACTAGCACAGATACGCAGTATTTT
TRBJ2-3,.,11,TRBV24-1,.,CATSSTDTQYF,TGTGCCACCAGTTCTACAGATACGCAGTATTTT
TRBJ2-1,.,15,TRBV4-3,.,CASSHEGGGYNEQFF,TGCGCCAGCAGCCATGAGGGGGGGGGATACAATGAGCAGTTCTTC
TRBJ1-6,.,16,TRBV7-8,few,CASSSSREFYNSPLHF,TGTGCCAGCAGCTCTTCCAGGGAATTCTATAATTCACCCCTCCACTTT